One sample yielded the 21 T cell receptor beta chains listed below, sequenced in a study of immune evolution from preneoplasia to lung adenocarcinoma. Some clones are missing from TCRdb's copy, which holds only in-frame ones; the method was immunoSEQ multiplex PCR. The repertoire holds 4,400 or so clones, with approximately 85% as singletons. The sequenced material came from FFPE lung adenocarcinoma in situ tissue. The receptor source for this set is a person in their 70s with lung adenocarcinoma.

This sequence joins TRBV30 and TRBJ1-2; D not certain. The germline V and J ends were trimmed by 1 base and 2 bases, with 2 bases remaining between them. Germline V gives CDR1 GTSNPN, CDR2 SVGIG (reference sequence). This CDR3 is built from 11 residues. This CDR3 reads CAWSGNYGYTF. CDR3 in DNA: TGTGCCTGGAGTGGAAACTATGGCTACACCTTC.

This chain connects TRBV11-1 to TRBJ1-1; weak D call: TRBD1 (5 bases). Germline V gene lookup returns CDR1 SGHAT and CDR2 FQDESV (reference sequence). The ends were cut back, 0 bases at V and 8 bases at J, with 10 bases in the middle. The CDR3 runs to 13 residues. The CDR3 here is CASSLAGTPEAFF. CDR3 nucleotides: TGTGCCAGCAGCTTAGCAGGGACCCCCGAAGCTTTCTTT.

The chain links TRBV4-1 to TRBJ2-7; TRBD2 aligns across 15 bases. The CDR3 is 20 amino acids. The V gene end was trimmed by 6 bases and the J gene end by 1 base; junction bases not matched to a gene: 16. The germline gives CDR1 MGHRA, CDR2 YSYEKL. The CDR3 DNA sequence: TGCGCCAGCAGTCCTCCCCCCGGGACTAGCGGGAGGTTAAATTCCTACGAGCAGTACTTC. Translated, it gives CASSPPPGTSGRLNSYEQYF.

The chain links TRBV29-1 to TRBJ2-4; D uncertain. From germline, CDR1 is SQVTM and CDR2 ANQGSEA. The CDR3 is made up of 14 amino acids. Trimming removed 4 bases from V and 6 bases from J, with 16 bases in between. CDR3 protein: CSVGGREMGNIQYF. CDR3 DNA: TGCAGCGTTGGTGGGCGAGAGATGGGAAACATTCAGTACTTC.

The chain combines TRBV28 with TRBJ2-7, with a tentative D call TRBD1 (5 bases). Trimming removed 6 bases at V and 0 bases at J, with 12 bases between. Germline V gene lookup returns CDR1 MDHEN and CDR2 SYDVKM. The CDR3 loop spans 14 amino acids. The CDR3 sequence is CASRDTLLSYEQYF. CDR3 coding DNA: TGTGCCAGCAGGGACACGCTACTCTCCTACGAGCAGTACTTC.

This clone was counted a single time. The genes are TRBV11-2 and TRBJ2-5, with D maybe TRBD1 (5 bases). Germline V gene sequence: CDR1 SGHAT, CDR2 FQNNGV. Between the trimmed V and J ends, which lost 1 base and 2 bases, there was a span of 8 bases. The CDR3 runs 14 residues. CDR3 amino acids: CASSLVDRQETQYF. The CDR3 DNA reads as TGTGCCAGCAGCTTAGTTGACAGACAAGAGACCCAGTACTTC.

The chain joins TRBV11-2 to TRBJ1-4; D unclear. Trimming pared 2 bases from V and 4 bases from J, leaving 20 bases between. CDR3 length: 18 residues. Germline values: CDR1 SGHAT, CDR2 FQNNGV. CDR3 nucleotide sequence: TGTGCCAGCAGCTTATTAAGAGGATCGCTCGAATTTAATGAAAAACTGTTTTTT. Protein sequence: CASSLLRGSLEFNEKLFF.

The chain joins TRBV11-3 to TRBJ1-1, with no clear D. The CDR3 runs 15 residues. In germline, CDR1 is SGHNT, CDR2 YENEEA. V was clipped by 1 base and J by 1 base, with 10 bases between them. Here the CDR3 DNA reads TGTGCCAGCAGCTTAGGGGTACACAAGAACACTGAAGCTTTCTTT. Protein: CASSLGVHKNTEAFF. Full variable domain (missing parts from reference TRBV11-3 and TRBJ1-1): EAGVVQSPRYKIIEKKQPVAFWCNPISGHNTLYWYLQNLGQGPELLIRYENEEAVDDSQLPKDRFSAERLKGVDSTLKIQPAELGDSAVYLCASSLGVHKNTEAFFGQGTRLTVV.

This chain connects TRBV5-1 to TRBJ2-7, with D unclear. Trimming stripped 0 bases from V and 1 base from J, with 8 bases between. Germline CDR1 and CDR2: SGHRS and YFSETQ. The CDR3 is 14 amino acids. CDR3 coding DNA: TGCGCCAGCAGCTTGGTATGGGGATCCTACGAGCAGTACTTC. Protein: CASSLVWGSYEQYF.

This chain uses TRBV7-9 with TRBJ2-5; no clear D gene. Gene TRBJ2-7 matches the end of the DNA better, so the J call may be wrong. Germline CDR1 SEHNR, CDR2 FQNEAQ (reference sequence). This CDR3 has 14 residues. CDR3 region: CASSSTDRSYEQYF. The CDR3 DNA sequence: TGTGCCAGCAGCTCGACGGACCGCTCCTACGAGCAGTACTTC.

The chain links TRBV6-5 to TRBJ1-4, with D uncertain. This CDR3 has 16 residues. The germline V and J ends were trimmed by 0 bases and 3 bases, with 11 bases remaining between them. Germline CDR1 is MNHEY and CDR2 is SVGAGI. The CDR3 loop is CASSYSNYGANEKLFF. In nucleotides, the CDR3 is TGTGCCAGCAGTTACTCGAATTACGGGGCTAATGAAAAACTGTTTTTT.

This chain uses TRBV6-4 with TRBJ2-1; the match to TRBD2 covers 10 bases. The CDR3 spans 15 residues. Germline values: CDR1 MRHNA, CDR2 SNTAGT. V was clipped by 2 bases and J by 8 bases; unmatched bases: 6. The DNA of the CDR3 is TGTGCCAGCAGTGACACTAGCGGGACATTCGATGAGCAGTTCTTC. Translated, it gives CASSDTSGTFDEQFF.

This rearrangement joins TRBV7-2 to TRBJ2-7; 10 bases fit TRBD2. In germline, CDR1 is SGHTA, CDR2 FQGNSA. The J segment lost 2 bases and the V segment lost 5 bases, leaving 3 bases of the junction unmatched. This CDR3 contains 14 residues. The CDR3 DNA follows: TGTGCCAGCAGCCGACTAGCGGGCGCCTACGAGCAGTACTTC. Translated, it gives CASSRLAGAYEQYF.

CDR3 sequence: CASSYGDTGELFF. In nucleotides, the CDR3 is TGTGCCAGCAGTTACGGGGACACCGGGGAGCTGTTTTTT. The chain recombines TRBV6-5 with TRBJ2-2; no firm D call. Germline V lookup: CDR1 MNHEY, CDR2 SVGAGI. V lost 2 bases, J lost 3 bases, and 4 bases lay in between. This CDR3 is built from 13 residues.

The rearrangement joins TRBV28 to TRBJ2-2, with D perhaps being TRBD1 or TRBD2 (5 bases each). Germline V gene sequence: CDR1 MDHEN, CDR2 SYDVKM. V shed 5 bases and J shed 13 bases, with 14 bases lying between them. There are 12 residues in the CDR3. The CDR3 protein is CASSVRDLGLFF. The CDR3, as DNA: TGTGCCAGCAGTGTACGGGACCTGGGGCTGTTTTTT.

This clone was counted between two and nine times. The chain combines TRBV28 with TRBJ2-1; D uncertain. From germline, CDR1 is MDHEN and CDR2 SYDVKM. The CDR3 is made up of 12 amino acids. V lost 5 bases and J 7 bases, leaving 9 bases between the germline ends. The CDR3 loop reads CASSAQPNEQFF. In DNA, the CDR3 is TGTGCCAGCAGTGCCCAACCAAATGAGCAGTTCTTC.

V is TRBV28 and J is TRBJ2-1; 9 bases are a match to TRBD2. Germline lookup yields CDR1 MDHEN and CDR2 SYDVKM. V shed 2 bases, J shed 5 bases, and the junction held 7 bases outside the gene matches. This CDR3 is built from 16 residues. This chain's CDR3 is CASSLAGGFLHNEQFF. The CDR3 DNA reads as TGTGCCAGCAGTTTAGCGGGAGGGTTCCTTCACAATGAGCAGTTCTTC.

The chain carries TRBV29-1 and TRBJ2-7, with 9 bases matching TRBD1. CDR1 and CDR2 (germline): SQVTM, ANQGSEA. The junction had 14 bases not matched to a gene; V was cut back by 6 bases and J by 2 bases. This CDR3 region has 16 residues. The CDR3 region is CSVRGTGTGIPYEQYF. Written as DNA, the CDR3 is TGCAGCGTGCGTGGGACCGGGACAGGGATCCCCTACGAGCAGTACTTC.

The chain combines TRBV4-2 with TRBJ2-7; 14 bases fit TRBD2. V lost 3 bases to trimming and J lost 6 bases; unmatched junction nucleotides: 19. Per germline, CDR1 LGHNA and CDR2 YNFKEQ. The CDR3 is made up of 20 amino acids. CDR3 in amino acids: CASSQESGLAGAVLGGEQYF. The CDR3 DNA reads TGTGCCAGCAGCCAGGAATCGGGACTAGCGGGAGCCGTTTTGGGGGGCGAGCAGTACTTC.

J is TRBJ2-7 and V is TRBV6-5, with TRBD2 matching 9 bases. The CDR3 runs to 15 residues. Germline loops: CDR1 MNHEY, CDR2 SVGAGI. With 4 bases clipped from V and 7 bases from J, the junction kept 11 bases outside the gene matches. This CDR3 reads CASSFSGSGSKEQYF. The CDR3 nucleotides read TGTGCCAGCAGTTTCAGCGGTAGCGGGAGTAAAGAGCAGTACTTC.

Turning to this clone: Other DNA sequences in this specimen translate into the identical CDR3. The rearrangement uses TRBV5-1 and TRBJ2-3, with TRBD2 as a possible D gene (6 bases). V lost 4 bases to trimming and J lost 2 bases, with 11 bases between them. The CDR3 spans 14 residues. Per the germline V gene, CDR1 is SGHRS and CDR2 is YFSETQ. CDR3 loop: CASSPGGYTDTQYF. The CDR3 DNA reads TGCGCCAGCAGCCCTGGGGGGTACACAGATACGCAGTATTTT.